These 23 T cell receptor beta chains originate from one sample sequenced in a study of OX40 agonist ivuxolimab in advanced cancers. The method was immunoSEQ multiplex PCR; TCRdb's version includes in-frame clones alone and lacks a portion of them. The sample includes more than 20,000 clones, about 76% of them seen just once. The sequenced sample was CD4+ or CD8+ T cells sorted from blood, obtained in a trial of the OX40 agonist ivuxolimab. The receptor set was obtained from an adult with an advanced solid tumor such as melanoma, head and neck, liver or kidney cancer.

The chain carries TRBV2 and TRBJ1-3, with D perhaps matching TRBD1 (5 bases). Trimming took off 4 bases at V and 0 bases at J, with 10 bases between the two ends. From germline, CDR1 is SNHLY and CDR2 FYNNEI. CDR3 length: 15 amino acids. In DNA form, the CDR3 reads TGTGCCAGCAGTGCCGGGGGGACCTCTGGAAACACCATATATTTT. This gives the protein CASSAGGTSGNTIYF.

The chain uses TRBV27 and TRBJ2-7; no definite D call. Germline V gene sequence: CDR1 MNHEY, CDR2 SMNVEV (reference sequence). Trimming took off 6 bases at V and 7 bases at J, with 13 bases between the two ends. The CDR3 consists of 12 residues. In DNA, the CDR3 is TGTGCCAGCAGCCCCGGCTTGGCAGAGCAGTACTTC. Translation gives CASSPGLAEQYF.

This chain uses TRBV5-8 with TRBJ1-5; D is unresolved. Germline V lookup: CDR1 SGHTS, CDR2 YDEGEE. The V and J ends lost 1 base and 6 bases respectively, with 5 bases between them. CDR3 size: 12 residues. The CDR3 DNA is TGTGCCAGCAGCTTGTGGGGTCAGCCCCAGCATTTT. This codes for CASSLWGQPQHF.

This chain links TRBV30 with TRBJ2-7; 10 bases map to TRBD2. Germline assignment: CDR1 GTSNPN and CDR2 SVGIG (reference sequence). CDR3 length equals 12 residues. V lost 5 bases to trimming and J lost 4 bases; unmatched junction nucleotides: 2. This CDR3 reads CAWGTSAYEQYF. In nucleotides, the CDR3 is TGTGCCTGGGGGACTAGCGCGTACGAGCAGTACTTC.

This chain links TRBV5-1 with TRBJ2-1; D ambiguous. V gave up 0 bases and J gave up 0 bases, with 7 bases separating them. This CDR3 region has 15 residues. Per germline, CDR1 SGHRS and CDR2 YFSETQ. The DNA for the CDR3 is TGCGCCAGCAGCTTGGCCTTGGACTCCTACAATGAGCAGTTCTTC. It specifies CASSLALDSYNEQFF.

The rearrangement links TRBV30 to TRBJ1-2; 9 positions match TRBD1. Germline V CDR1 and CDR2: GTSNPN, SVGIG (reference sequence). The CDR3 runs 14 residues. V dropped 3 bases and J dropped 6; count of bases not matched to a gene: 8. CDR3 nucleotide sequence: TGTGCCTGGAGGGTAGGGACAGGGACAGATGGCTACACCTTC. It specifies CAWRVGTGTDGYTF.

This rearrangement joins TRBV7-2 to TRBJ2-7; D call uncertain. The CDR3 is 15 amino acids. V was shortened by 3 bases and J by 0 bases, with 12 bases between the two germline ends. The germline gives CDR1 SGHTA, CDR2 FQGNSA. CDR3: CASSFFEWDSYEQYF. The CDR3 coding sequence is TGTGCCAGCAGCTTCTTCGAGTGGGACTCCTACGAGCAGTACTTC.

The chain is built from TRBV4-1 and TRBJ2-5; TRBD1 matches at 8 bases. V was clipped by 2 bases and J by 5 bases; unmatched bases: 4. Per germline, CDR1 MGHRA and CDR2 YSYEKL. The CDR3 consists of 14 residues. The CDR3 loop is CASSQHTGGETQYF. DNA for the CDR3: TGCGCCAGCAGCCAACATACAGGGGGTGAGACCCAGTACTTC.

This clone showed up just a few times. V usage is TRBV28 and J usage is TRBJ1-1; no definite D call. Trimming shortened V by 5 bases and J by 0 bases, and 13 bases separated the two germline ends. Germline V gene lookup returns CDR1 MDHEN and CDR2 SYDVKM. There are 15 residues in the CDR3. The CDR3 region is CASSPDGGLNTEAFF. The CDR3 nucleotides are TGTGCCAGCAGTCCCGACGGAGGGTTGAACACTGAAGCTTTCTTT.

The chain links TRBV9 to TRBJ2-1, with 9 positions matching TRBD2. The CDR3 length is 15 residues. Germline assignment: CDR1 SGDLS and CDR2 YYNGEE. V was pared by 1 base and J by 4 bases, with 3 bases of the junction left unmatched. The chain's CDR3 is CASSVSAGGYNEQFF. The CDR3 coding sequence is TGTGCCAGCAGCGTATCAGCGGGGGGTTACAATGAGCAGTTCTTC.

The chain couples TRBV5-1 to TRBJ1-6; 7 positions agree with TRBD1. The germline CDR1 and CDR2 sequences are SGHRS and YFSETQ. The CDR3 is made up of 15 amino acids. With 6 bases clipped from V and 5 bases from J, the junction kept 8 bases outside the gene matches. The CDR3 DNA reads TGCGCCAGCACCTCGGGGACAGCGAATAATTCACCCCTCCACTTT. Its protein is CASTSGTANNSPLHF.

A single count supports this clone. This chain links TRBV28 with TRBJ2-7; 9 bases match TRBD2. V lost 3 bases, J lost 3 bases, and 3 bases stayed unmatched. Germline CDR1 reads MDHEN; CDR2 reads SYDVKM. This CDR3 comprises 14 residues. The CDR3 loop is CASSLFSGSYEQYF. The CDR3, as DNA: TGTGCCAGCAGTTTGTTTAGCGGGAGCTACGAGCAGTACTTC.

This clone is a singleton in its sample. The CDR3 DNA reads TGTGCCAGCAGTTCCCGGACTAGCGGCTCCTACGAGCAGTACTTC. Its protein is CASSSRTSGSYEQYF. The rearrangement links TRBV28 to TRBJ2-7; 10 positions match TRBD2. CDR3 size: 15 residues. After removal of 4 bases from V and 0 bases from J, the junction contained 3 bases not matched to a gene. Germline values: CDR1 MDHEN, CDR2 SYDVKM.

The V call is TRBV6-6, the J call TRBJ2-7; D might be TRBD2 (6 bases). Germline loops: CDR1 MNHNY, CDR2 SVGAGI (reference sequence). Trimming shortened V by 0 bases and J by 2 bases, and 8 bases separated the two germline ends. The CDR3 contains 14 residues. CDR3: CASSYSGGTYEQYF. DNA of the CDR3: TGTGCCAGCAGTTACTCGGGGGGAACCTACGAGCAGTACTTC.

The V call is TRBV29-1, the J call TRBJ2-7; a possible D gene is TRBD2 (6 bases). Germline V gives CDR1 SQVTM, CDR2 ANQGSEA. V lost 6 bases and J 0 bases, leaving 12 bases between the germline ends. The CDR3 spans 13 residues. CDR3 region: CSVIAVHSYEQYF. The CDR3 DNA is TGCAGCGTGATAGCGGTCCACTCCTACGAGCAGTACTTC.

This chain joins TRBV9 and TRBJ2-2, with D unresolved. This CDR3 region has 13 residues. V was pared by 0 bases and J by 6 bases, with 6 bases between. Germline V gene lookup returns CDR1 SGDLS and CDR2 YYNGEE. The CDR3 reads CASSVGGAGELFF. The CDR3 coding sequence is TGTGCCAGCAGCGTAGGCGGTGCCGGGGAGCTGTTTTTT.

The chain combines TRBV19 with TRBJ2-1; TRBD2 agrees at 8 bases. The germline V gene encodes CDR1 LNHDA and CDR2 SQIVND (reference sequence). The CDR3 covers 16 residues. J lost 8 bases, V lost 1 base, and 10 bases had no gene match. The CDR3 DNA is TGTGCCAGTAGTATAGTAATCAGCGGGAGTACCTATGAGCAGTTCTTC. It encodes CASSIVISGSTYEQFF.

The chain employs TRBV15 and TRBJ2-7, with 11 nucleotides matching TRBD2. CDR1 is LNHNV and CDR2 is YYDKDF in the germline V gene (reference sequence). V shed 1 base and J 0 bases; nucleotides not matched to a gene: 2. The CDR3 has 16 residues. As DNA, the CDR3 is TGTGCCACCAGCAGAGGACTAGCGGGGAGCTCCTACGAGCAGTACTTC. Translating it yields CATSRGLAGSSYEQYF.

The rearrangement uses TRBV30 and TRBJ2-6; D is ambiguous. CDR1 and CDR2 (germline): GTSNPN, SVGIG (reference sequence). This CDR3 is built from 14 residues. V was clipped by 2 bases and J by 0 bases, with 5 bases between them. The CDR3 bases are TGTGCCTGGAGTATTGGCTCTGGGGCCAACGTCCTGACTTTC. This gives the protein CAWSIGSGANVLTF.

The chain employs TRBV11-3 and TRBJ2-7; 7 bases agree with TRBD2. V shed 1 base and J 2 bases; nucleotides not matched to a gene: 11. From germline, CDR1 is SGHNT and CDR2 YENEEA. This CDR3 spans 17 amino acids. The CDR3 spells CASSLAGGGAATYEQYF. The CDR3 DNA follows: TGTGCCAGCAGCTTAGCGGGGGGAGGGGCAGCGACCTACGAGCAGTACTTC.

This clone was detected a few times. The V gene is TRBV6-5, the J gene TRBJ2-7; D unresolved. Germline V CDR1 and CDR2: MNHEY, SVGAGI. The V gene lost 0 bases and the J gene lost 1 base, with 10 bases spanning the gap. This CDR3 contains 15 residues. In nucleotides, the CDR3 is TGTGCCAGCAGTTACTCCCAGGTCGGGTCCTACGAGCAGTACTTC. The encoded protein is CASSYSQVGSYEQYF.

The V call is TRBV29-1, the J call TRBJ2-1, with a possible D match to TRBD2 (6 bases). Trimming left V 1 base short and J 5 bases short, with 15 bases between. There are 15 residues in the CDR3. Germline V CDR1 and CDR2: SQVTM, ANQGSEA. DNA for the CDR3: TGCAGCGTTGAAGCGCGCGGGGTTGGTAACAATGAGCAGTTCTTC. Amino acids: CSVEARGVGNNEQFF.

This clone was found a few times. This chain connects TRBV25-1 to TRBJ1-6, with D unresolved. V was trimmed by 3 bases and J by 13 bases, leaving 13 bases between them. The germline V gene has CDR1 MGHDK and CDR2 SYGVNS. The CDR3 length is 13 residues. The CDR3 protein is CASSDFAGSPLHF. The CDR3 nucleotides read TGTGCCAGCAGTGATTTCGCAGGAAGCCCCCTCCACTTT.